This T cell receptor beta chain was sequenced in a study of technical replicates of blood from four donors (dated by TCRdb to the late 2010s). The count of this clone is one. The antigen this receptor binds is unknown. Per-base qualities were not stored, and no clone one base away is much larger. Preparation of the library involved the immunoSEQ multiplex PCR assay. The immuneACCESS repertoire file appears here via TCRdb, limited to in-frame rearrangements. These files lack a portion of the clones; in checked studies, under half of the deficit traces to unresolved V genes, and the cause of the others is not known. The sample table holds about 76,000 clones, of which approximately 97% were seen once. Roughly 0.21% of the sample is in the top ten clones. The receptor's source is a human donor in good health. The sample taken for sequencing was T cells isolated from PBMCs.

The sequenced DNA: TGCGCCAGCAGCTTGATCTCAGGGGGTGGACTCTACGAGCAGTACTTC. This codes for CASSLISGGGLYEQYF. The V and J genes are TRBV5-1 and TRBJ2-7; 7 bases in the junction line up with TRBD1. The cysteine opens and the phenylalanine closes a CDR3 of 16 amino acids. Just the 48-base CDR3 DNA is kept, in frame starting at base 1. V ends up 1 base short and J 3 bases short, with an unmatched junction base count of 10. CDR1 and CDR2, per the germline V gene, are SGHRS and YFSETQ.